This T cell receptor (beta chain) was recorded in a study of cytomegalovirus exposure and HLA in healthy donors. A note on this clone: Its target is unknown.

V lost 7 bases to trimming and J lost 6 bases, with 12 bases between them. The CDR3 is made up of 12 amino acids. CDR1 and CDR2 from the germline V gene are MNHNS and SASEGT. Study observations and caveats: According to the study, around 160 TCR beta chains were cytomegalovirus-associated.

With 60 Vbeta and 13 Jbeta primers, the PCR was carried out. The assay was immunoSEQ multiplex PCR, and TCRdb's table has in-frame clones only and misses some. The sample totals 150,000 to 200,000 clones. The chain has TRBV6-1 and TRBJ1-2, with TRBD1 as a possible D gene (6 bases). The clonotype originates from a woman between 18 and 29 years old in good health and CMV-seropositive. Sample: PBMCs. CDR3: CASTRDIDGYTF. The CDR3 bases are TGTGCCAGCACCCGGGACATTGATGGCTACACCTTC.